This T cell receptor (beta chain) was captured in a study of robustness of blood B and T cell sequencing (dated by TCRdb to about 2018). Some background on the complete study: The goal of the study was to figure out the amount of peripheral blood required to reliably characterize the TCRbeta and IgG repertoires of an individual. TCRbeta and IgG repertoires were quantified in each of the 10 or so independently drawn blood samples. As technical replicates, two replicate TCRbeta cDNA libraries were prepared from one shared RNA pool derived from a single 10 ml draw. Broad study findings and their caveats: Combining 3 or 4 tubes (roughly 28-45 ml blood) brought coverage of the top 10,000 TCRbeta clonotypes close to saturation. The TCRbeta rarefaction curves did not fully level off, which suggests either under-sequencing or many low-abundance clonotypes. Overlap of rare TCRbeta clonotypes did not improve with pooling tubes, implying much larger blood volumes would be needed to capture them. One pair of TCRbeta libraries showed evidence of cross-contamination, likely from batch processing; the shared UMI-sequence pairs were removed. Of the top 10,000 TCRbeta clonotypes in one technical replicate library, 94.8% were also found in the other technical replicate library. Every single 10 ml sample contained the 1,000 most abundant TCRbeta clonotypes from the pooled draws. Because EDTA tubes had to be fractionated immediately, the use of EDTA tubes in multi-site collections was limited.

The library was built by means of PCR. The reads were generated on an Illumina MiSeq. cDNA was made using SMARTScribe reverse transcriptase and a 5' template-switch oligo that added a universal priming site. The template-switch oligo carried a 12-nucleotide random unique molecular identifier (UMI) that tagged each cDNA molecule. During reverse transcription, TCRbeta transcripts were targeted by chain-specific reverse primers. Residual template-switch adapters were removed by uracil DNA glycosylase treatment, and cDNA was purified using a Qiagen MinElute kit. For the first PCR, KAPA HiFi HotStart ReadyMix was used for 20 to 25 cycles, with amplification split across four 50 ul reactions containing step-out primers. Before further amplification, first-round PCR products were gel-purified. Illumina Nextera adapters were attached in a second approximately 8-cycle PCR, after which libraries were purified and pooled. A 50-nucleotide 5' read captured the UMI barcode for each TCRbeta molecule. The authors processed their data as follows. Using the MIGEC toolkit, reads were grouped by UMI into consensus reads. PEAR was used to merge forward and reverse consensus reads into final reads. A custom decontamination script removed identical UMI-sequence pairs shared across libraries, treating them as cross-sample contamination. MIGMAP, a wrapper around IgBLAST, was used for V(D)J assignment and CDR3 extraction. A TCR clonotype was defined as sharing the same V gene, J gene and CDR3 amino acid sequence, and CDR1 and CDR2 were not sequenced. TCRdb itself trimmed the public reads at Q25 with fastp, ran MiXCR and retained productive beta chains. Every distinct CDR3 protein forms one entry, paired with its most common genes and DNA. For this entry, the V and J calls and clone size follow TCRdb and not the study's own pipeline. For this sample the table gives roughly 3,600 distinct CDR3 sequences, of which around 50% were detected only once. Jointly, the top ten make up 20% to 30% of the sample.

There are 12 amino acids in the CDR3, from cysteine to phenylalanine inclusive. This entry keeps only the CDR3 DNA: 36 bases, framed from base 1. Reading the germline V gene gives CDR1 SQVTM and CDR2 ANQGSEA. Trimmed from V: 5 bases; trimmed from J: 4 bases; junction bases lacking a gene match: 2. This clonotype was detected a few times. Its recognized antigen is unknown. It has no much larger one-base neighbor in the sample; base qualities were not kept. mRNA, which captures expressed receptors, was used instead of genomic DNA for quantification of TCRbeta repertoires. Buffy coat leukocytes were collected into Trizol, and RNA was extracted with the Direct-zol RNA MiniPrep Plus kit without cell sorting. EDTA blood tubes were spun right away at 4 degrees C to separate plasma, buffy coat and red blood cells.

This chain joins TRBV29-1 to TRBJ1-1, with 9 bases in between that match TRBD1. Sequenced material: peripheral blood. The receptor comes from a human donor in good health. The DNA reads TGCAGCGTTCAGACAGGGGGCACTGAAGCTTTCTTT. Protein translation: CSVQTGGTEAFF.